This note documents a single T cell receptor beta chain sequence. A multiplex PCR was run with 60 Vbeta primers and 13 Jbeta primers. Clones were read by immunoSEQ multiplex PCR, and TCRdb kept only the in-frame ones, dropping some. Here the sample spans roughly 65,000 clones, over 75% being singletons. This specimen comes from a study of cytomegalovirus exposure and HLA in healthy donors. V was cut by 2 bases and J by 1 base, with 3 bases left in between. Germline V gene sequence: CDR1 MNHNS, CDR2 SASEGT. This CDR3 has 13 residues. V gene TRBV6-1 combines with J gene TRBJ1-5; D is unresolved. This TCR came from a woman in her 30s in good health and CMV-seronegative. The sample consisted of PBMCs. The CDR3 reads CASSELSNQPQHF. The CDR3 DNA follows: TGTGCCAGCAGTGAACTCAGCAATCAGCCCCAGCATTTT.